This TCR beta chain was documented in a study of CD8 T cells in ankylosing spondylitis (dated by TCRdb to 2016 to 2017). Context from the whole study: To find TCR variants linked to disease, the study profiled T cell receptor beta repertoires in ankylosing spondylitis patients and healthy donors. Peripheral blood was sampled, and synovial fluid was also collected from ankylosing spondylitis patients. In total, the full study cohort was made up of roughly 110 healthy donors and roughly 27 ankylosing spondylitis patients. The paper as a whole reports these results and caveats: The disease-linked clones showed a CD8+ phenotype and occurred at relatively low frequencies in peripheral blood. A TCR beta motif of 7 or 8 highly homologous amino acid variants appeared characteristic of blood from ankylosing spondylitis patients. The disease-linked clones were reported to be significantly enriched in matched synovial fluid samples from ankylosing spondylitis patients. Some TCR beta motif variants had previously been reported in synovial fluid and blood of reactive arthritis patients, which suggested common disease-initiation mechanisms.

This clonotype has ten or more counts. Its antigen is not yet known. Nothing much larger sits one base from this clone, and base qualities are not available. Reading the germline V gene gives CDR1 MNHNS and CDR2 SASEGT. Unmatched junction bases come to 1, with V trimmed by 3 bases and J by 0 bases. The CDR3 sequence holds 14 residues, the cysteine and phenylalanine included. The sequence is cut down to CDR3 DNA, 42 bases in frame from base 1. The sequencer listed for this sample is Illumina HiSeq 2500. Quantitative 5'-RACE with molecular barcodes was used to prepare TCR beta libraries. As for the original processing: To identify disease-linked TCR variants, a new computational method was used, one built on a probabilistic model of VDJ rearrangement. The public sequencing data were trimmed at Q25 with fastp and processed into clonotypes with MiXCR by TCRdb, which kept only in-frame beta chains. Entries that share a CDR3 protein sequence are merged under the most common genes and DNA. These V and J calls derive from TCRdb rather than the authors' analysis. The sample table holds about 330,000 distinct CDR3 sequences, of which roughly 8% were seen once. The ten largest make up roughly 15% of the sample.

The clonotype comes from a male donor with ankylosing spondylitis. Material for sequencing was blood, either unsorted or a sorted T cell fraction (not recorded which). The chain was built from TRBV6-1 and TRBJ2-5, with 7 bases in between that match TRBD2. CDR3 protein: CASSDGGYQETQYF. The DNA sequence reads TGTGCCAGCAGTGACGGGGGGTACCAAGAGACCCAGTACTTC.